This TCR beta chain comes out of a study of blood T cell repertoires in COVID-19. Overall study: COVID-19 samples from acute and convalescent phases originated in the United States, Italy and Spain. PBMCs, B-cell-depleted T cells, or T cells provided the cDNA or gDNA that made up the material.

As processed by the authors: Counts of nucleated cells, estimated from reference gene primer amplification, were obtained. Clones were sequenced by immunoSEQ multiplex PCR, and TCRdb holds only the in-frame ones, with some missing. The V and J calls and the clone size are those of that table, but D and trimming were determined from the DNA. The repertoire holds approximately 68,000 clones, 82% seen once, with 18% in the top ten. Germline assignment: CDR1 PRHDT and CDR2 FYEKMQ (reference sequence). V gave up 0 bases and J gave up 1 base; unmatched junction bases: 11. The length of the CDR3 is 19 residues.

The chain has TRBV13 and TRBJ1-5; TRBD1 matches 8 bases. This TCR came from a human donor in a cohort sampled during active COVID-19. The specimen was peripheral blood. The CDR3 sequence: CASSLGGLRGLGSNQPQHF. CDR3 bases: TGTGCCAGCAGCTTAGGCGGACTCAGGGGGCTAGGCAGCAATCAGCCCCAGCATTTT.